What follows describes a single TCR beta chain. Its antigen is not known. A much larger clone is a single base away; this may be a read error. This sample was included in a study of T cell repertoires in cytomegalovirus infection. Findings and limits, study-wide: Ex vivo, HLA-C-restricted CMV-specific TCR beta clonotypes prevailed over the rest of the response.

TCRdb redid the calling of the reads with MiXCR, one entry per CDR3 protein. The sample holds about 890,000 distinct CDR3 sequences, 30% to 40% seen once. CDR3 size: 16 residues. Trimming cost V 1 base and J 7 bases; bases outside gene matches: 12. The germline V gene has CDR1 SGHVS and CDR2 FNYEAQ. V and J are TRBV7-6 and TRBJ1-1; TRBD1 aligns across 7 bases. This material consisted of cultured CD8+ T cells from PBMCs, taken from culture after CMV antigen stimulation. This receptor was identified in a human donor in good health (CMV status not recorded). Some clones in this sample may be carry-over from other donors' samples. The CDR3 DNA sequence: TGTGCCAGCAGCTTAGTCCCGACAGGGATGGACCTTGAAGCTTTCTTT. Translating gives CASSLVPTGMDLEAFF.